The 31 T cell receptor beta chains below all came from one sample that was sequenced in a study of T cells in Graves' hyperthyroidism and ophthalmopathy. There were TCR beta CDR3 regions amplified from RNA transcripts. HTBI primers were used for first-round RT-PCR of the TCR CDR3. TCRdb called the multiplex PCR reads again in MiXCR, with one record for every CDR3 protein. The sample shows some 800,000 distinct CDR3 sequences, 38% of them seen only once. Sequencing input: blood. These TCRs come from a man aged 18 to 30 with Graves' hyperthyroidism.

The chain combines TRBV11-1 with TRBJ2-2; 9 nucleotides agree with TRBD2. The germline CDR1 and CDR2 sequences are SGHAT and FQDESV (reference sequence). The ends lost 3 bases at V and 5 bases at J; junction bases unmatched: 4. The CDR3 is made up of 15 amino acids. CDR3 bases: TGTGCCAGCAGCTTTAGCGGGAGTGGGACCGGGGAGCTGTTTTTT. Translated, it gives CASSFSGSGTGELFF.

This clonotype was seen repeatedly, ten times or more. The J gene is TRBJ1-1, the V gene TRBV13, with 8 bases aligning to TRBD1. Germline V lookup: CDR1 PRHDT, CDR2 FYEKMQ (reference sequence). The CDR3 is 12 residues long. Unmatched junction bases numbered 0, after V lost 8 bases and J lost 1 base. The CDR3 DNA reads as TGTGCCAGCGGACAGGGGAACACTGAAGCTTTCTTT. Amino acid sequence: CASGQGNTEAFF.

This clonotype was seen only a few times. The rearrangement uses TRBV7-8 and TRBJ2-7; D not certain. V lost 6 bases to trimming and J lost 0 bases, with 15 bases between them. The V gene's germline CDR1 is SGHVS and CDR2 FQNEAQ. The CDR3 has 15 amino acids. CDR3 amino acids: CASREDGVSSYEQYF. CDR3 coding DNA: TGTGCCAGCAGAGAGGATGGGGTAAGCTCCTACGAGCAGTACTTC. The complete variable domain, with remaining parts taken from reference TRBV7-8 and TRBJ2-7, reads GAGVSQSPRYKVAKRGQDVALRCDPISGHVSLFWYQQALGQGPEFLTYFQNEAQLDKSGLPSDRFFAERPEGSVSTLKIQRTQQEDSAVYLCASREDGVSSYEQYFGPGTRLTVT.

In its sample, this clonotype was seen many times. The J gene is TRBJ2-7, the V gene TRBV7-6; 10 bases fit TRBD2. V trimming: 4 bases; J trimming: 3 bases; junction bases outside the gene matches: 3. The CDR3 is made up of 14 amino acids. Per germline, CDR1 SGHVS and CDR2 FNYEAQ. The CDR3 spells CASSSTSGDYEQYF. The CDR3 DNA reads TGTGCCAGCAGCTCCACTAGCGGGGACTACGAGCAGTACTTC.

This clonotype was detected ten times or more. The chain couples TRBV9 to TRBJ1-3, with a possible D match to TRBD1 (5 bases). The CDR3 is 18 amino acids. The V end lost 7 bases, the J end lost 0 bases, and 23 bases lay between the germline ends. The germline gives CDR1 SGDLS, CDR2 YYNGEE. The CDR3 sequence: CASAAGRVHTRSGNTIYF. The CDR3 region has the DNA TGTGCCAGCGCGGCAGGCAGGGTTCACACCCGCTCTGGAAACACCATATATTTT. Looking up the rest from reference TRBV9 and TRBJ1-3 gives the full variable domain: DSGVTQTPKHLITATGQRVTLRCSPRSGDLSVYWYQQSLDQGLQFLIQYYNGEERAKGNILERFSAQQFPDLHSELNLSSLELGDSALYFCASAAGRVHTRSGNTIYFGEGSWLTVV.

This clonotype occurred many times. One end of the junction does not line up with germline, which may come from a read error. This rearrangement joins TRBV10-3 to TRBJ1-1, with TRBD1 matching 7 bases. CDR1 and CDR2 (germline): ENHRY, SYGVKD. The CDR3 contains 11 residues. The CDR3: CASSRQGEAFF. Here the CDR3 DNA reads TGTGCCAGCAGTCGACAGGGTGAAGCTTTCTTT.

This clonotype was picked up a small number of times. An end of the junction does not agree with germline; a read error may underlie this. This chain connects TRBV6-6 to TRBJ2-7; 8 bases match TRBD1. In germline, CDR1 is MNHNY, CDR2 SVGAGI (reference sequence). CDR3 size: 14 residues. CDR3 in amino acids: CASSDSGGTNEQYF. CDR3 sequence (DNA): TGTGCCAGCAGTGACTCAGGGGGCACCAACGAGCAGTACTTC.

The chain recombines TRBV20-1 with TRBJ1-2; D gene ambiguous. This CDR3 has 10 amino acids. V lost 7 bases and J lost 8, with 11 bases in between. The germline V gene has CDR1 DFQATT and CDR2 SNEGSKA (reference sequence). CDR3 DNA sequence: TGCAGTGGTGGGCCCGGGGGCTACACCTTC. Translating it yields CSGGPGGYTF.

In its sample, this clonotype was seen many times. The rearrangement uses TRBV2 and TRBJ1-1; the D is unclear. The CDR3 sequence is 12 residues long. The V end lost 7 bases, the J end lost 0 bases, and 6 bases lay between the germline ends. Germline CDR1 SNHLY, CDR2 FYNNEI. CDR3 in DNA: TGTGCCAGCACGAACATGAACACTGAAGCTTTCTTT. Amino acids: CASTNMNTEAFF.

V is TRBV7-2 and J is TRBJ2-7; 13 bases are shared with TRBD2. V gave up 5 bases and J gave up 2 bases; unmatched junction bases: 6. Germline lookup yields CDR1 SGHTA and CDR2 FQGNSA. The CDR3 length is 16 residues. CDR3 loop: CASSPVGTSGTYEQYF. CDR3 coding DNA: TGTGCCAGCAGCCCAGTGGGGACTAGCGGGACCTACGAGCAGTACTTC.

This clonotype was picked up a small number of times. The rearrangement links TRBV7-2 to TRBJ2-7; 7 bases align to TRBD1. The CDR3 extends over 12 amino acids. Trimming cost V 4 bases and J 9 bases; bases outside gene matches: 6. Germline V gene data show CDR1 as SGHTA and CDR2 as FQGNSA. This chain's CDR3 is CASSSPTGPQYF. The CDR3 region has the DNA TGTGCCAGCAGCTCCCCGACAGGGCCGCAGTACTTC.

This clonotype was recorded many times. The CDR3 DNA reads as TGTGCCAGCAGAGGGGACGGCCTAGGTCCCCAGCATTTT. Its translation is CASRGDGLGPQHF. The gene calls are TRBV2 and TRBJ1-5; D possibly corresponds to TRBD1 (5 bases). Germline-derived CDR1 and CDR2 are SNHLY and FYNNEI. This CDR3 spans 13 amino acids. V dropped 6 bases and J dropped 10 bases, with 16 bases sitting between them. The complete variable domain, with remaining parts taken from reference TRBV2 and TRBJ1-5, reads EPEVTQTPSHQVTQMGQEVILRCVPISNHLYFYWYRQILGQKVEFLVSFYNNEISEKSEIFDDQFSVERPDGSNFTLKIRSTKLEDSAMYFCASRGDGLGPQHFGDGTRLSIL.

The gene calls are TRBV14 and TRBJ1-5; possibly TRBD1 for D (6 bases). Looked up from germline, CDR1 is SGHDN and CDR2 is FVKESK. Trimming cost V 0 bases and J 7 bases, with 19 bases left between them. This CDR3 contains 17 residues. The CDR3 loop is CASSQDLGQKLGQPQHF. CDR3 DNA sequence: TGTGCCAGCAGCCAAGACCTGGGACAAAAGTTGGGGCAGCCCCAGCATTTT.

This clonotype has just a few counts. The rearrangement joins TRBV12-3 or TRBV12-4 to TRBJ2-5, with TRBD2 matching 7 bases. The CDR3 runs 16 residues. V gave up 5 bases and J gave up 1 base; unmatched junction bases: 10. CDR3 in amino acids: CASSVGGEDIQETQYF. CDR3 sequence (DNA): TGTGCCAGCAGTGTGGGGGGGGAGGACATCCAAGAGACCCAGTACTTC.

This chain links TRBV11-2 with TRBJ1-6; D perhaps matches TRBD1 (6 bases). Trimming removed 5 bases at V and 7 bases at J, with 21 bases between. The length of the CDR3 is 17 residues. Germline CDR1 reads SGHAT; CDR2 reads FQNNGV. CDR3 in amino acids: CASSLGEDRFFNSPLHF. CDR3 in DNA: TGTGCCAGCAGCCTAGGGGAAGACAGGTTTTTCAATTCACCCCTCCACTTT.

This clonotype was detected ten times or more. In DNA, the CDR3 is TGCAGTGGGCGGCAAAGCAATCAGCCCCAGCATTTT. This codes for CSGRQSNQPQHF. This chain joins TRBV20-1 and TRBJ1-5; D unclear. Trimming cost V 7 bases and J 1 base, with 8 bases left between them. The CDR3 length is 12 residues. CDR1 DFQATT and CDR2 SNEGSKA come from the germline V gene (reference sequence).

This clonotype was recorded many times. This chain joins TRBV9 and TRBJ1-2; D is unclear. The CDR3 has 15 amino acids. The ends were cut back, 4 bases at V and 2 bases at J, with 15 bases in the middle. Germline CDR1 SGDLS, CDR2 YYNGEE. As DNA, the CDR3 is TGTGCCAGCAGCCCCATGGATGAGCGAAACTATGGCTACACCTTC. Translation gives CASSPMDERNYGYTF.

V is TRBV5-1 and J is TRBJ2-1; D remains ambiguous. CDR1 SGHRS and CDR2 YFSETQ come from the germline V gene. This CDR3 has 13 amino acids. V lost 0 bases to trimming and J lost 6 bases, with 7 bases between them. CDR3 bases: TGCGCCAGCAGCTTGGAGATCCTCAATGAGCAGTTCTTC. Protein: CASSLEILNEQFF.

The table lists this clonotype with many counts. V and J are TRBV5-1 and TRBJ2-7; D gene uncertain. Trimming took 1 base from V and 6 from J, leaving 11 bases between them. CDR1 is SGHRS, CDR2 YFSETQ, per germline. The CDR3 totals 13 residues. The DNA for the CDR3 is TGCGCCAGCAGCTTGAGTGCGTCTCGCGAGCAGTACTTC. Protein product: CASSLSASREQYF.

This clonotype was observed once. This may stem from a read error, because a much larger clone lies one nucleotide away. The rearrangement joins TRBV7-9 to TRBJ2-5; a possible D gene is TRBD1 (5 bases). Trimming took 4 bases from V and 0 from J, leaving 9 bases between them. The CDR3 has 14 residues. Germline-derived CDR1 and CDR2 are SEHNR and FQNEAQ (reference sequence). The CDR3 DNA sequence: TGTGCCAGCAGCTACCTGGACAACCAAGAGACCCAGTACTTC. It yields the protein CASSYLDNQETQYF.

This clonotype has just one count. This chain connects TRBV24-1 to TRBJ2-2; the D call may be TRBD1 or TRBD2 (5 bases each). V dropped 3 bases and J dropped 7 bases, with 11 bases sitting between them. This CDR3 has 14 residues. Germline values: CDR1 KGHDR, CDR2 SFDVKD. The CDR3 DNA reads TGTGCCACCAGTGATCGCCGGGACCTCGGGGAGCTGTTTTTT. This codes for CATSDRRDLGELFF.

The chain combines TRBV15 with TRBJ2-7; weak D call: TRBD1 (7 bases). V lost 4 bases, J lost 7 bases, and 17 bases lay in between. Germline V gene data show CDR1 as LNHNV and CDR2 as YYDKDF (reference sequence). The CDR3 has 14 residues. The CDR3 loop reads CATSNPGGLFEQYF. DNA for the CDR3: TGTGCCACCAGCAATCCAGGGGGGCTTTTTGAGCAGTACTTC.

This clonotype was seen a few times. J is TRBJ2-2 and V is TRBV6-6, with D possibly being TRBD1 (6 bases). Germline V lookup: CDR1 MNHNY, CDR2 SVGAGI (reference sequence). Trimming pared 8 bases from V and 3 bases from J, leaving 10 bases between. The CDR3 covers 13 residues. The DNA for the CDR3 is TGTGCCAGCGCGGACAGAGACACCGGGGAGCTGTTTTTT. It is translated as CASADRDTGELFF.

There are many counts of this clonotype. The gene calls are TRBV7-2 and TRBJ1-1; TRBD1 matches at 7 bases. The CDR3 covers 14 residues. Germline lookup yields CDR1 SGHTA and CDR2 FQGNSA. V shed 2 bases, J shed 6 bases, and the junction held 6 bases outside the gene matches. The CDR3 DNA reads TGTGCCAGCAGCTTACTAGGGGGCGCGTCTGAAGCTTTCTTT. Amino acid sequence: CASSLLGGASEAFF.

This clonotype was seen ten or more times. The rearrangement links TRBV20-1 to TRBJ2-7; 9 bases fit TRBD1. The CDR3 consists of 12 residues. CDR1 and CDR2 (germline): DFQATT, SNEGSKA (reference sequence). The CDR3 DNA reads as TGCAGCGCCGGGACAGGGTCCTACGAGCAGTACTTC. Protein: CSAGTGSYEQYF.

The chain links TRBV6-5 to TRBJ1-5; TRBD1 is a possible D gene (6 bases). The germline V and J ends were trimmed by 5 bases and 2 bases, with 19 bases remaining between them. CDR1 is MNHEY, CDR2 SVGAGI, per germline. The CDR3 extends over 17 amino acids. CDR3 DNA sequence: TGTGCCAGCAGTGACCGCCTGCGGGGGCAGGGCAATCAGCCCCAGCATTTT. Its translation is CASSDRLRGQGNQPQHF.

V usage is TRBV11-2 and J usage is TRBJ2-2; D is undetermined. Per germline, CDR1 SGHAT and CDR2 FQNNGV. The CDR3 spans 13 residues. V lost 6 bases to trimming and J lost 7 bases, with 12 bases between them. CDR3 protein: CASRRSSDGELFF. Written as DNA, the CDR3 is TGTGCCAGCAGGCGCAGTTCCGACGGGGAGCTGTTTTTT.

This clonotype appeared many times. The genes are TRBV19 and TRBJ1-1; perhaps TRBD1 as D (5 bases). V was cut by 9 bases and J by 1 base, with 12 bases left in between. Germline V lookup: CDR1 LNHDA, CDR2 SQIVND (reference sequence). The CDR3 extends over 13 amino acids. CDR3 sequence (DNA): TGTGCCAGCAGCACCCAGGGGAACACTGAAGCTTTCTTT. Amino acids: CASSTQGNTEAFF.

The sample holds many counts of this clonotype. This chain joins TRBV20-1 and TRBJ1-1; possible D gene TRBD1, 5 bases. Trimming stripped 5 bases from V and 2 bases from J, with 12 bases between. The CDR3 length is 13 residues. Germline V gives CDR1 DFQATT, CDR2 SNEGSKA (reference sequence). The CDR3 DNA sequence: TGCAGTGCTCAAGCGCAGGGTAACACTGAAGCTTTCTTT. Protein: CSAQAQGNTEAFF.

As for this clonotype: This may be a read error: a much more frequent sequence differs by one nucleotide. CDR3 in DNA: TGCAGTGCTCCAGGGGACTACGAGCAGCACTTC. Translating gives CSAPGDYEQHF. The V and J genes are TRBV20-1 and TRBJ2-7; perhaps TRBD2 as D (7 bases). Germline V gene lookup returns CDR1 DFQATT and CDR2 SNEGSKA (reference sequence). CDR3 size: 11 residues.

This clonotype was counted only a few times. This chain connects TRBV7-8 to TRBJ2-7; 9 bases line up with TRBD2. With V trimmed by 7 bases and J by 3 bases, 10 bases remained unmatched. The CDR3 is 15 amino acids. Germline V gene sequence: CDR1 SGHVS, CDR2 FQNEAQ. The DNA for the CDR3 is TGTGCCAGCAATCAAGGCGGGGGGGCCTTCTACGAGCAGTACTTC. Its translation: CASNQGGGAFYEQYF. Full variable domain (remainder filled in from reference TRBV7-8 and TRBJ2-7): GAGVSQSPRYKVAKRGQDVALRCDPISGHVSLFWYQQALGQGPEFLTYFQNEAQLDKSGLPSDRFFAERPEGSVSTLKIQRTQQEDSAVYLCASNQGGGAFYEQYFGPGTRLTVT.